The 28 T cell receptor beta chains below come from one sample, sequenced in a study of T-cell reconstitution after alpha-beta-depleted transplantation in children (TCRdb year 2016). The treatment or condition label of this sample denotes: allogeneic hematopoietic cell transplantation with graft depleted of TCRalphabeta T cells and CD19 B cells. Libraries came from PCR. For sequencing, an Illumina HiSeq 2500 was employed. TCR library preparation used molecular barcoding, with unique molecular identifiers applied to normalize quantification of the TCRbeta repertoire. TCRdb's own reprocessing of the public reads used fastp at Q25 and MiXCR and kept productive beta chains. CDR3 protein sequences are deduplicated, and each keeps its most common genes and DNA. The sample profile shows about 980,000 distinct CDR3 sequences; roughly 29% of them were found once. 28% of the sample lies in the top ten. This specimen consisted of PBMCs, mostly from graft donor cells, obtained 360 days after TCRalphabeta/CD19-depleted stem cell transplant. These receptor sequences come from a boy under two years old who had a stem cell transplant for SCID, so the T cells may come from the graft donor.

Only a few counts were recorded for this clonotype. This rearrangement joins TRBV12-3 or TRBV12-4 to TRBJ2-5, with D unresolved. V lost 5 bases to trimming and J lost 5 bases, with 12 bases between them. The CDR3 is 13 residues long. In nucleotides, the CDR3 is TGTGCCAGCAGTCGACACCGTATGGAGACCCAGTACTTC. It yields the protein CASSRHRMETQYF.

The rearrangement links TRBV13 to TRBJ2-7; 10 bases match TRBD1. The junction had 8 bases not matched to a gene; V was cut back by 5 bases and J by 4 bases. The germline CDR1 and CDR2 sequences are PRHDT and FYEKMQ (reference sequence). The CDR3 has 15 residues. The DNA for the CDR3 is TGTGCCAGCAGCCCCTGGACAGGGGGAATATACGAGCAGTACTTC. Its translation: CASSPWTGGIYEQYF.

The chain uses TRBV5-1 and TRBJ2-1; TRBD2 is a possible D gene (6 bases). The germline V gene encodes CDR1 SGHRS and CDR2 YFSETQ. Trimming took 4 bases from V and 7 from J, leaving 18 bases between them. The CDR3 totals 15 residues. CDR3 sequence: CASSPSEGLWNEQFF. DNA for the CDR3: TGCGCCAGCAGCCCCTCGGAGGGGCTTTGGAATGAGCAGTTCTTC.

This clonotype was seen more than once but under ten times. The genes are TRBV28 and TRBJ2-5; 7 positions agree with TRBD1. The germline V gene has CDR1 MDHEN and CDR2 SYDVKM. The CDR3 runs 15 residues. J gave up 3 bases and V 5 bases, and 9 bases lay outside the gene matches. The DNA of the CDR3 is TGTGCCAGCAGTCGCCCATCGGGACAGAAAGAGACCCAGTACTTC. Translated: CASSRPSGQKETQYF.

Turning to this clonotype: Since the CDR3 does not end with the conserved phenylalanine or tryptophan, this likely comes from a read error. The chain combines TRBV12-3 or TRBV12-4 with TRBJ1-3; no clear D. V was clipped by 3 bases and J by 2 bases, with 11 bases between them. The CDR3 has 15 residues. The DNA of the CDR3 is TGTGCCAGCAGTTTCGCGGCAGTTACTGGAAACACCATATATTGT. Translated, it gives CASSFAAVTGNTIYC.

Note on this clonotype: With a much larger clone just one base away, this may be a read error. The chain couples TRBV3-1 to TRBJ2-1; 8 bases are shared with TRBD1. The CDR3 loop spans 20 amino acids. V lost 6 bases, J lost 4 bases, and 23 bases stayed unmatched. Germline assignment: CDR1 LGHDT and CDR2 YNNKEL (reference sequence). This CDR3 is CASSPTWRGQGSSNYNEQFF. The CDR3 DNA reads TGTGCCAGCAGTCCAACATGGAGAGGACAGGGCTCCTCTAATTACAATGAGCAGTTCTTC.

The chain employs TRBV29-1 and TRBJ2-5; TRBD1 agrees at 8 bases. V trimming: 7 bases; J trimming: 4 bases; junction bases outside the gene matches: 5. This CDR3 is built from 12 residues. Looked up from germline, CDR1 is SQVTM and CDR2 is ANQGSEA. The CDR3 sequence: CSARGRGETQYF. The DNA for the CDR3 is TGCAGCGCCAGGGGGCGCGGAGAGACCCAGTACTTC. Full variable domain (missing parts from reference TRBV29-1 and TRBJ2-5): SAVISQKPSRDICQRGTSLTIQCQVDSQVTMMFWYRQQPGQSLTLIATANQGSEATYESGFVIDKFPISRPNLTFSTLTVSNMSPEDSSIYLCSARGRGETQYFGPGTRLLVL.

The chain uses TRBV9 and TRBJ1-4; 10 nucleotides align to TRBD1. CDR1 and CDR2 (germline): SGDLS, YYNGEE. V shed 3 bases and J 4 bases; nucleotides not matched to a gene: 6. The CDR3 has 16 residues. The CDR3 DNA follows: TGTGCCAGCAGCGCCCGGACAGGGGGTCTTAATGAAAAACTGTTTTTT. It translates to CASSARTGGLNEKLFF.

This clonotype was seen more than once but under ten times. The chain couples TRBV7-6 to TRBJ1-4; 7 nucleotides line up with TRBD1. The CDR3 runs to 15 residues. V shed 4 bases and J 4 bases; nucleotides not matched to a gene: 6. Germline assignment: CDR1 SGHVS and CDR2 FNYEAQ. The DNA of the CDR3 is TGTGCCAGCAGCTCGTCCGGGACAGTTAATGAAAAACTGTTTTTT. As protein: CASSSSGTVNEKLFF.

This chain uses TRBV5-1 with TRBJ2-7; 7 bases are shared with TRBD2. With V trimmed by 1 base and J by 0 bases, 10 bases remained unmatched. This CDR3 contains 17 residues. Germline lookup yields CDR1 SGHRS and CDR2 YFSETQ. The CDR3 DNA sequence: TGCGCCAGCAGCTTGCGCCCCGCCCTAGCGGACTCCTACGAGCAGTACTTC. It specifies CASSLRPALADSYEQYF.

The CDR3: CASSQWGTTDTQYF. CDR3 nucleotide sequence: TGTGCCAGCAGCCAGTGGGGGACCACAGATACGCAGTATTTT. The chain uses TRBV7-8 and TRBJ2-3; D possibly uses TRBD1 or TRBD2 (5 bases each). V lost 5 bases, J lost 2 bases, and 11 bases lay in between. CDR1 is SGHVS, CDR2 FQNEAQ, per germline. This CDR3 has 14 residues. Drawing the rest from reference TRBV7-8 and TRBJ2-3, the complete variable domain is GAGVSQSPRYKVAKRGQDVALRCDPISGHVSLFWYQQALGQGPEFLTYFQNEAQLDKSGLPSDRFFAERPEGSVSTLKIQRTQQEDSAVYLCASSQWGTTDTQYFGPGTRLTVL.

The chain joins TRBV4-1 to TRBJ2-7; 7 bases are a match to TRBD1. This CDR3 is built from 15 residues. The ends lost 2 bases at V and 2 bases at J; junction bases unmatched: 6. Germline-derived CDR1 and CDR2 are MGHRA and YSYEKL. The CDR3 DNA reads as TGCGCCAGCAGCCAAAGGGGACAGAAGACCTACGAGCAGTACTTC. Its protein product is CASSQRGQKTYEQYF.

Only one count was recorded for this clonotype. The V gene is TRBV5-1, the J gene TRBJ1-2; a possible D gene is TRBD1 (6 bases). Germline V gene data show CDR1 as SGHRS and CDR2 as YFSETQ. The CDR3 runs 12 residues. Trimming pared 6 bases from V and 4 bases from J, leaving 10 bases between. CDR3 residues: CASNGQSYGYTF. For the CDR3, the DNA is TGCGCCAGCAACGGACAGTCCTATGGCTACACCTTC.

This clonotype was counted between two and nine times. V usage is TRBV5-1 and J usage is TRBJ2-5; 10 bases fit TRBD1. This CDR3 spans 15 amino acids. V lost 3 bases, J lost 3 bases, and 5 bases stayed unmatched. Per germline, CDR1 SGHRS and CDR2 YFSETQ. CDR3 region: CASSYGTGAEETQYF. The DNA of the CDR3 is TGCGCCAGCAGCTATGGGACAGGGGCAGAAGAGACCCAGTACTTC.

The V and J genes are TRBV18 and TRBJ1-2; D is unclear. Germline V gene data show CDR1 as KGHSH and CDR2 as LQKENI. The CDR3 runs to 11 residues. The ends were cut back, 6 bases at V and 8 bases at J, with 10 bases in the middle. The CDR3: CASSPGPGYTF. The CDR3 nucleotides are TGTGCCAGCTCTCCCGGACCGGGCTACACCTTC.

The sample holds a few counts of this clonotype. V usage is TRBV18 and J usage is TRBJ1-1, with no clear D. Germline V gene sequence: CDR1 KGHSH, CDR2 LQKENI. V was pared by 2 bases and J by 6 bases, with 7 bases between. The CDR3 loop spans 12 amino acids. Here the CDR3 reads CASSPGIPEAFF. CDR3 DNA sequence: TGTGCCAGCTCACCAGGGATCCCTGAAGCTTTCTTT.

V and J are TRBV25-1 and TRBJ2-1; no clear D. The length of the CDR3 is 16 residues. The V gene lost 1 base and the J gene lost 8 bases, with 18 bases spanning the gap. The germline gives CDR1 MGHDK, CDR2 SYGVNS. CDR3 sequence reads: CASSEWASRLIYEQFF. CDR3 in DNA: TGTGCCAGCAGTGAATGGGCCTCCAGGTTGATATATGAGCAGTTCTTC.

The chain joins TRBV4-1 to TRBJ2-2; TRBD2 is a possible D gene (5 bases). The V end lost 4 bases, the J end lost 4 bases, and 10 bases lay between the germline ends. Germline loops: CDR1 MGHRA, CDR2 YSYEKL. This CDR3 comprises 14 residues. CDR3: CASSPSSITGELFF. Here the CDR3 DNA reads TGCGCCAGCAGCCCTAGCAGTATCACCGGGGAGCTGTTTTTT.

The chain combines TRBV6-1 with TRBJ1-2; D perhaps matches TRBD1 (5 bases). The CDR3 totals 14 residues. The V end was cut by 2 bases, the J end by 7 bases, with 14 bases between. Germline-derived CDR1 and CDR2 are MNHNS and SASEGT. This CDR3 is CASSEIEGTGGYTF. CDR3 DNA: TGTGCCAGCAGTGAAATCGAGGGGACGGGTGGCTACACCTTC.

At least ten counts were recorded for this clonotype. The gene calls are TRBV7-7 and TRBJ2-3; the D gene could be TRBD1 or TRBD2 (5 bases each). CDR1 SSHAT and CDR2 FNYEAQ come from the germline V gene (reference sequence). CDR3 length: 13 amino acids. The ends were cut back, 4 bases at V and 3 bases at J, with 8 bases in the middle. CDR3 coding DNA: TGTGCCAGCAGCTCGGGACGGACAGATACGCAGTATTTT. This codes for CASSSGRTDTQYF. Full variable domain (missing parts from reference TRBV7-7 and TRBJ2-3): GAGVSQSPRYKVTKRGQDVTLRCDPISSHATLYWYQQALGQGPEFLTYFNYEAQPDKSGLPSDRFSAERPEGSISTLTIQRTEQRDSAMYRCASSSGRTDTQYFGPGTRLTVL.

This clonotype turned up a few times. The chain recombines TRBV2 with TRBJ2-3; the match to TRBD2 covers 11 bases. V gave up 3 bases and J gave up 1 base; unmatched junction bases: 3. Germline lookup yields CDR1 SNHLY and CDR2 FYNNEI. The CDR3 is 16 amino acids. CDR3 nucleotides: TGTGCCAGCAGTGAGATGACTAGCGGGGGCACAGATACGCAGTATTTT. It codes for CASSEMTSGGTDTQYF.

The rearrangement uses TRBV7-8 and TRBJ1-5; no firm D call. CDR1 SGHVS and CDR2 FQNEAQ come from the germline V gene. V lost 2 bases and J lost 6, with 14 bases in between. The CDR3 is 15 residues long. CDR3 amino acids: CASSLYGQSSQPQHF. CDR3 in DNA: TGTGCCAGCAGCTTATATGGTCAGTCAAGTCAGCCCCAGCATTTT.

The rearrangement links TRBV5-1 to TRBJ2-1; TRBD2 agrees at 8 bases. The germline V gene encodes CDR1 SGHRS and CDR2 YFSETQ. This CDR3 is 17 amino acids long. J was trimmed by 0 bases and V by 0 bases; bases with no gene match: 5. The CDR3 loop reads CASSLVSGAPSYNEQFF. CDR3 nucleotide sequence: TGCGCCAGCAGCTTGGTTAGCGGGGCGCCCTCCTACAATGAGCAGTTCTTC.

This sequence joins TRBV4-1 and TRBJ2-1; 8 bases are a match to TRBD2. There are 18 residues in the CDR3. The V gene's germline CDR1 is MGHRA and CDR2 YSYEKL. V was pared by 4 bases and J by 5 bases, with 16 bases of the junction left unmatched. This chain's CDR3 is CASSLPWGKAGENNEQFF. In nucleotides, the CDR3 is TGCGCCAGCAGCCTCCCATGGGGAAAAGCGGGGGAAAACAATGAGCAGTTCTTC.

This clonotype was detected only a few times. The genes are TRBV2 and TRBJ2-5; D gene uncertain. V lost 7 bases, J lost 5 bases, and 8 bases lay in between. This CDR3 has 11 residues. Germline V gives CDR1 SNHLY, CDR2 FYNNEI. CDR3 nucleotide sequence: TGTGCCAGCATGGTAGGGGAGACCCAGTACTTC. This encodes CASMVGETQYF.

This clonotype came up many times. V and J are TRBV12-3 or TRBV12-4 and TRBJ2-5; a weak D match, TRBD2 (6 bases). The V and J ends lost 2 bases and 5 bases respectively, with 9 bases between them. The CDR3 spans 13 residues. In DNA form, the CDR3 reads TGTGCCAGCAGTTTAAACAGCGGGGAGACCCAGTACTTC. Protein product: CASSLNSGETQYF.

This clonotype was counted only a few times. V is TRBV18 and J is TRBJ2-3; D not resolved. From germline, CDR1 is KGHSH and CDR2 LQKENI. V was shortened by 3 bases and J by 2 bases, with 9 bases between the two germline ends. This CDR3 contains 14 residues. The CDR3: CASSPVVNTDTQYF. The CDR3 DNA follows: TGTGCCAGCTCACCGGTTGTGAACACAGATACGCAGTATTTT.

This clonotype was observed many times. This CDR3 is CASSFGPLNTEAFF. DNA for the CDR3: TGTGCCAGCAGTTTTGGGCCTCTTAACACTGAAGCTTTCTTT. V and J are TRBV12-3 or TRBV12-4 and TRBJ1-1; D gene uncertain. This CDR3 comprises 14 residues. Trimming took off 3 bases at V and 2 bases at J, with 10 bases between the two ends.